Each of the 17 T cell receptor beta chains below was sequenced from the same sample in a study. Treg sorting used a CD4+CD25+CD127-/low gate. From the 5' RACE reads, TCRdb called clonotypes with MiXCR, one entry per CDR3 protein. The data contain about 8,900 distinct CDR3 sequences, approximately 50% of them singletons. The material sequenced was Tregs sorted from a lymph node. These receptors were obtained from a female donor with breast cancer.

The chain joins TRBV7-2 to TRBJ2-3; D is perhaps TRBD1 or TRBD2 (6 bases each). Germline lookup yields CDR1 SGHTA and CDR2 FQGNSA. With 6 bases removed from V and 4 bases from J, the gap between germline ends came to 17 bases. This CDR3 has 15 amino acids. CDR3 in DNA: TGTGCCAGCAGGAAACAGGGCGCGGGGTCAGATACGCAGTATTTT. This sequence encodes CASRKQGAGSDTQYF.

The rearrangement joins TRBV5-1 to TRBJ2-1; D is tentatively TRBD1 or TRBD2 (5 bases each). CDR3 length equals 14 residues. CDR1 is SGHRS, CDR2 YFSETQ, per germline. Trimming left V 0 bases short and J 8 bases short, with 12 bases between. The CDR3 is CASSLEVRGHEQFF. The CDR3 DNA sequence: TGCGCCAGCAGCTTGGAAGTCCGGGGACATGAGCAGTTCTTC.

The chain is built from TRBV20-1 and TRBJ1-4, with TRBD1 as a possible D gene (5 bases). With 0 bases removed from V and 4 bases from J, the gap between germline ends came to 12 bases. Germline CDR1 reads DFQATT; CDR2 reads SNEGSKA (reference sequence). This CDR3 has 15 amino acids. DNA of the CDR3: TGCAGTGCTAGAGATCTGAGACAGAGTAATGAAAAACTGTTTTTT. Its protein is CSARDLRQSNEKLFF.

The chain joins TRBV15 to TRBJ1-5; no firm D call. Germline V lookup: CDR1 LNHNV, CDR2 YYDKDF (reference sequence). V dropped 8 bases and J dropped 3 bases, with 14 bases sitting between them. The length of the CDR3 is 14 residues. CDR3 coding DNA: TGTGCCACCCGACCCCGAAGCTACAATCAGCCCCAGCATTTT. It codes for CATRPRSYNQPQHF.

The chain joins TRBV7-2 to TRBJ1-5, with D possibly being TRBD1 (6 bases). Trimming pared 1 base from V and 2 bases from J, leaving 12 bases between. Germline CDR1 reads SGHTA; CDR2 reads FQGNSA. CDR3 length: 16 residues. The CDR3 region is CASSLGPKGGNQPQHF. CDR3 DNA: TGTGCCAGCAGCTTAGGTCCCAAGGGGGGCAATCAGCCCCAGCATTTT.

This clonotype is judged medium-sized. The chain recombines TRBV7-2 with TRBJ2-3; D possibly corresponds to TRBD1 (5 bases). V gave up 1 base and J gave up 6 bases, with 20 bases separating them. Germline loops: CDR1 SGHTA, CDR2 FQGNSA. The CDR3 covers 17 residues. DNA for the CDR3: TGTGCCAGCAGCTTAGTGCGTCGGGCAGGGTATAAGGATACGCAGTATTTT. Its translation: CASSLVRRAGYKDTQYF.

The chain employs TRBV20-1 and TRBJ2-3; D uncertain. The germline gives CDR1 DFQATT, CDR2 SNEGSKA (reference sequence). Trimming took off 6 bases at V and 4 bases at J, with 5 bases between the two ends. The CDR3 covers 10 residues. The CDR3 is CSAWSDTQYF. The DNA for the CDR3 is TGCAGTGCCTGGTCAGATACGCAGTATTTT.

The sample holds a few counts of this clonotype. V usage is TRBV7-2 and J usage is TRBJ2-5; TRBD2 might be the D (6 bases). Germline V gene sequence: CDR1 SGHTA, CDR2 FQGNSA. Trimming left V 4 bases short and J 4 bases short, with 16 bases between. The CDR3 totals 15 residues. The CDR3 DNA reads TGTGCCAGCAGCTCTACCACTAGCTACGGAGAGACCCAGTACTTC. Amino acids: CASSSTTSYGETQYF. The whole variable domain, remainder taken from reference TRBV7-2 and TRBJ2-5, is GAGVSQSPSNKVTEKGKDVELRCDPISGHTALYWYRQSLGQGLEFLIYFQGNSAPDKSGLPSDRFSAERTGGSVSTLTIQRTQQEDSAVYLCASSSTTSYGETQYFGPGTRLLVL.

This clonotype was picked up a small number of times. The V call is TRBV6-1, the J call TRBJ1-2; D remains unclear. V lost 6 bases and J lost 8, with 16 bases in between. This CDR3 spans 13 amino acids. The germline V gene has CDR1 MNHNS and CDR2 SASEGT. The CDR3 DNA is TGTGCCAGCAGCCAAGGACGTTCGGTCGGCTACACCTTC. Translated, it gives CASSQGRSVGYTF.

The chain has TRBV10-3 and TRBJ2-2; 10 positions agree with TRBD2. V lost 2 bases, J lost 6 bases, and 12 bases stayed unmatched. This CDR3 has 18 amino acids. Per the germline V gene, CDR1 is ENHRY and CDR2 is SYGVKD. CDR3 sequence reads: CAISEGLAGVQLSGELFF. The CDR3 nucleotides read TGTGCCATCAGTGAGGGGCTAGCGGGAGTACAGTTATCCGGGGAGCTGTTTTTT.

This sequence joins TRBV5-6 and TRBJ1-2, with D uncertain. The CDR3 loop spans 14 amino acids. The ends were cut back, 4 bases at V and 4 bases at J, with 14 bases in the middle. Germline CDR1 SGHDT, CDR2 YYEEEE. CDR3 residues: CASSEDLGPYGYTF. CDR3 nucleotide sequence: TGTGCCAGCAGCGAGGACCTAGGGCCCTATGGCTACACCTTC.

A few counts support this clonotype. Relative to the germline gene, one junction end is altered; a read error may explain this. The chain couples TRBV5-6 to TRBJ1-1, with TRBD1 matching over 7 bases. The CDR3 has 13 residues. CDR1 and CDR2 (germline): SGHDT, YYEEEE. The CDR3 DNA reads TGCGCCAGCAGGGGGAACCTGAACACTGAAGCTTTCTTT. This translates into CASRGNLNTEAFF.

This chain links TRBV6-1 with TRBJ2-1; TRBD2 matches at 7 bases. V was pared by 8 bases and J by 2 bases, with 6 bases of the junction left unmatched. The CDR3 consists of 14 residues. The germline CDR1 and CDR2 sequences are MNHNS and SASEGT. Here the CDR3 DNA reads TGTGCCAGCGGTGGACTAGGCCCCTACAATGAGCAGTTCTTC. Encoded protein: CASGGLGPYNEQFF.

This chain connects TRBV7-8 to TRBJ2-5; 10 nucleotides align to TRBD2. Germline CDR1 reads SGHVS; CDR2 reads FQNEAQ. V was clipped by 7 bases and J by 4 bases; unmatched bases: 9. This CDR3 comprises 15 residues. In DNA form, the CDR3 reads TGTGCCAGCATTGGGACTAGCGTGTTTTTAGAGACCCAGTACTTC. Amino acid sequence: CASIGTSVFLETQYF. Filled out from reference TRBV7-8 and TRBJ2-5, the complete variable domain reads GAGVSQSPRYKVAKRGQDVALRCDPISGHVSLFWYQQALGQGPEFLTYFQNEAQLDKSGLPSDRFFAERPEGSVSTLKIQRTQQEDSAVYLCASIGTSVFLETQYFGPGTRLLVL.

The CDR3 reads CASSSAGTDYEQYF. CDR3 nucleotides: TGTGCCAGCAGCTCCGCCGGGACAGACTACGAGCAGTACTTC. V gene TRBV7-8 combines with J gene TRBJ2-7, with 7 bases identical to TRBD1. The CDR3 loop spans 14 amino acids. Trimming took 4 bases from V and 3 from J; bases not matched to a gene: 6. Looked up from germline, CDR1 is SGHVS and CDR2 is FQNEAQ.

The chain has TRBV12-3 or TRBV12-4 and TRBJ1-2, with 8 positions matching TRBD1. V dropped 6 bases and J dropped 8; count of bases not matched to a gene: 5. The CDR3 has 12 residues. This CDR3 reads CASRQGASGYTF. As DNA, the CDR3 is TGTGCCAGCAGGCAGGGGGCGTCCGGCTACACCTTC.

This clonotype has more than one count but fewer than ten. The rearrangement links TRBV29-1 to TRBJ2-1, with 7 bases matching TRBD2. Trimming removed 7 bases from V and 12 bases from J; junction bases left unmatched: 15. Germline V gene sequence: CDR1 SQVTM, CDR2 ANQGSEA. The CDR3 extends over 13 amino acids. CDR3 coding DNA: TGCAGCGGGGAGGGACTCCCTGGTGCGGGGCAGTTCTTC. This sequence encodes CSGEGLPGAGQFF.